The clone carrying this T cell receptor beta chain has only a few counts. Its antigen is unidentified. Expressed TCRB transcripts were sequenced, since all the RNA that had been isolated was reverse transcribed. TCRdb's table, derived via immunoSEQ multiplex PCR, lists solely in-frame clones and lacks some. The sample records under 850,000 clones, over 10% being singletons. The CDR3 spans 13 residues. The germline gives CDR1 SGHNT, CDR2 YYREEE (reference sequence). Trimming removed 0 bases from V and 9 bases from J, with 10 bases in between. This record comes from a study of beta chain features in type 1 diabetes. Whole-study findings and limits: Moderately but significantly shorter TCRB CDR3s were found in Type 1 diabetes patients in all four CD4+ subsets.

The chain employs TRBV5-4 and TRBJ2-1, with D unresolved. The sequenced material came from naive CD4+ T cells from blood. The TCR was taken from a man younger than 35 with type 1 diabetes. CDR3 region: CASSLVPSGEQFF. CDR3 nucleotides: TGTGCCAGCAGCTTGGTACCGAGTGGTGAGCAGTTCTTC.